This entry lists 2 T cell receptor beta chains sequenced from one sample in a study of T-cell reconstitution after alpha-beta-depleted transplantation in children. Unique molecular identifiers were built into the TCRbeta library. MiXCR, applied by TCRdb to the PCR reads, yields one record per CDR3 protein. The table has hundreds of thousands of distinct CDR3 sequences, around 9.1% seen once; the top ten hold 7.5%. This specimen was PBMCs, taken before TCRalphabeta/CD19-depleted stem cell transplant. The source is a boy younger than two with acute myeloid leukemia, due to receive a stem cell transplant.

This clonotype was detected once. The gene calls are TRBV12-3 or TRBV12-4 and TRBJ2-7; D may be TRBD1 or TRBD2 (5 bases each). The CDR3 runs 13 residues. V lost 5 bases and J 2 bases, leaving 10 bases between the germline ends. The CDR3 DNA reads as TGTGCCAGCAGTCGGGACGCCGCCTACGAGCAGTACTTC. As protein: CASSRDAAYEQYF.

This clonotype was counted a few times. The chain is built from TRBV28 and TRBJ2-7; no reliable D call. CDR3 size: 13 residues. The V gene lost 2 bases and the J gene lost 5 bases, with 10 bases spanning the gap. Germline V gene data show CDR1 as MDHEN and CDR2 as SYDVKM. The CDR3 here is CASSLSPPNEQYF. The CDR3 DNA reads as TGTGCCAGCAGTTTAAGTCCCCCTAACGAGCAGTACTTC.